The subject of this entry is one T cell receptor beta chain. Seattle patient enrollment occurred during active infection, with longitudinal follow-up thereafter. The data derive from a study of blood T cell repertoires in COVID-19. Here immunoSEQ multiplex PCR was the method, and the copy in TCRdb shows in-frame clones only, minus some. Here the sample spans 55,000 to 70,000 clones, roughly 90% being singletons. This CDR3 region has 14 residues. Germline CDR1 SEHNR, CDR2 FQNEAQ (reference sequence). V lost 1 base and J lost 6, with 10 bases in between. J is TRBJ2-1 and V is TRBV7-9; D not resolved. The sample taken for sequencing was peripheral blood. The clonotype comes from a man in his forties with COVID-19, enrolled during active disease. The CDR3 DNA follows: TGTGCCAGCAGCTTAGTTGACTTCATCAATGAGCAGTTCTTC. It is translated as CASSLVDFINEQFF.